This note documents a single TCR beta chain sequence. V was clipped by 3 bases and J by 7 bases, with 16 bases between them. The CDR3 is 15 residues long. CDR1 SGHNT and CDR2 YYREEE come from the germline V gene (reference sequence). CD8+ and CD4+ T cells from blood underwent TCR beta sequencing, which was carried out in a high-throughput format. Control patients had untreated stable or active relapsing-remitting multiple sclerosis by revised McDonald criteria. The sample originates from a study of CD8 T cells in Susac syndrome. When the RNA was reverse transcribed, random hexamers were used with an input of roughly 0.45 to 1 ug. Amplification of TCR beta CDR3 used immunoSEQ multiplex PCR across 54 Vbeta and 13 Jbeta. TCRdb recomputed calls from the immunoSEQ multiplex PCR reads with MiXCR, one row per CDR3 protein. This sample has 200,000 to 300,000 distinct CDR3 sequences, with 80% to 95% found just once.

The V call is TRBV5-4, the J call TRBJ2-2; either TRBD1 or TRBD2 may supply D (5 bases each). Sequencing was performed on CD4+ T cells from PBMCs. The clonotype was recovered from a human donor with multiple sclerosis. The DNA of the CDR3 is TGTGCCAGCAGCTGGACCCTCAGGGACCACGGGGAGCTGTTTTTT. Its protein is CASSWTLRDHGELFF.